This TCR beta chain was recovered during a study of cytomegalovirus exposure and HLA in healthy donors. Profiled with immunoSEQ multiplex PCR; TCRdb holds only in-frame clones, not every one. The repertoire holds about 140,000 clones, 70% to 90% seen once, with around 1.4% in the top ten. V was clipped by 5 bases and J by 0 bases; unmatched bases: 10. The CDR3 is 16 residues long. CDR1 and CDR2 (germline): LNHDA, SQIVND (reference sequence). The chain joins TRBV19 to TRBJ2-7; 7 nucleotides align to TRBD1. Specimen: PBMCs. The source is a woman in her twenties or thirties in good health and CMV-seronegative. The CDR3 region has the DNA TGTGCCAGTAGTCCAGGGGGACGAGACCTCTCCTACGAGCAGTACTTC. Residues: CASSPGGRDLSYEQYF.